The rows below give T cell receptor beta chains drawn from one sample of a study of blood T cell repertoires in COVID-19. TCRdb's table, derived via immunoSEQ multiplex PCR, lists solely in-frame clones and lacks some. The sample includes about 190,000 clones, roughly 86% of them seen just once. The sequencing sample was made of PBMCs or T cells enriched from blood (not recorded which). The receptors derive from a woman in her thirties or forties in a cohort exposed to, infected with or recovered from COVID-19 (not recorded which). Both conserved end residues are trimmed from each CDR3. D genes are given only for firm matches.

v_call	j_call	d_call	cdr3_aa
TRBV29-1	TRBJ1-3	.	SAREGPTIY
TRBV7-8	TRBJ2-3	.	ASSSPREESTDTQY
TRBV7-9	TRBJ1-2	TRBD1	ASSYWRDRGVSVYT
TRBV4-2	TRBJ2-1	TRBD1	ASSQSTGTGNEQF
TRBV6-2/TRBV6-3	TRBJ1-5	.	ASSYFPGRPSHQPQH
TRBV12-3/TRBV12-4	TRBJ1-4	.	ASSPPGREKLF
TRBV15	TRBJ2-3	TRBD1	ATSRGDRAQGTDTQY
TRBV15	TRBJ1-1	TRBD1	ATSSGTVNTEAF
TRBV2	TRBJ1-3	.	ASSESVGGAPFSGNTIY
TRBV5-4	TRBJ2-1	TRBD2	ASSLVSPKMSSGDYNEQF
TRBV19	TRBJ1-5	.	ASSYPGGPDQPQH
TRBV6-6	TRBJ1-1	.	ASIGGENTEAF
TRBV4-3	TRBJ2-7	.	ASSQEGSGSYEQY
TRBV4-3	TRBJ1-5	TRBD1	ASSQETGGRQPQH